Listed below are T cell receptor beta chains from one sample, sequenced in a study of T cell responses to AZD1222 COVID-19 vaccine. TCRdb keeps only in-frame clones here, not all; method: immunoSEQ multiplex PCR. The table shows 120,000 or so clones, with roughly 90% occurring only once. The sample was peripheral blood, taken on day 0 of AZD1222 vaccination. The origin of the receptors is an adult in good health. The CDR3 runs from the conserved cysteine through the conserved F or W. D genes are given only for firm matches. A row's size may be missing; if present it is once, few, many or a size class.

j_gene: TRBJ2-5
v_gene: TRBV3-1/TRBV3-2
d_gene: .
len: 13
abundance: once
CDR3nt: TGTGCCAGCAGCCCCCTTCGACAAGAGACCCAGTACTTC
CDR3aa: CASSPLRQETQYF

j_gene: TRBJ1-2
v_gene: TRBV19
d_gene: TRBD1
len: 16
abundance: .
CDR3nt: TGTGCCAGTAGTTCTACAGGGGGCGGATCTAACTATGGCTACACCTTC
CDR3aa: CASSSTGGGSNYGYTF

j_gene: TRBJ2-7
v_gene: TRBV24-1
d_gene: .
len: 17
abundance: .
CDR3nt: TGTGCCACCAGTGATGGACGGCGGCAGGGTGGCGCCTACGAGCAGTACTTC
CDR3aa: CATSDGRRQGGAYEQYF

j_gene: TRBJ1-4
v_gene: TRBV27
d_gene: .
len: 15
abundance: .
CDR3nt: TGTGCCAGCAGTTTGTCGTCGACAACTAATGAAAAACTGTTTTTT
CDR3aa: CASSLSSTTNEKLFF

j_gene: TRBJ1-5
v_gene: TRBV7-9
d_gene: .
len: 18
abundance: .
CDR3nt: TGTGCCAGCAGCTTAGTTAGGCAGGGAAAGAGTAGCAATCAGCCCCAGCATTTT
CDR3aa: CASSLVRQGKSSNQPQHF

j_gene: TRBJ2-6
v_gene: TRBV12-1
d_gene: .
len: 17
abundance: .
CDR3nt: TGTGCCAGCAGCTTGGACAGTGGACCTGCTGGGGCCAACGTCCTGACTTTC
CDR3aa: CASSLDSGPAGANVLTF

j_gene: TRBJ1-1
v_gene: TRBV27
d_gene: .
len: 13
abundance: .
CDR3nt: TGTGCCAGCAGATCTGGACGGCTGGCTGAAGCTTTCTTT
CDR3aa: CASRSGRLAEAFF

j_gene: TRBJ2-1
v_gene: TRBV4-1
d_gene: TRBD1
len: 15
abundance: .
CDR3nt: TGCGCCAGCAGTAGGGGACAGGGGGCGGGCGATGAGCAGTTCTTC
CDR3aa: CASSRGQGAGDEQFF

j_gene: TRBJ2-3
v_gene: TRBV6-2/TRBV6-3
d_gene: TRBD1
len: 13
abundance: .
CDR3nt: TGTGCCAGCAGTTTGGGACAGATAGATACGCAGTATTTT
CDR3aa: CASSLGQIDTQYF

j_gene: TRBJ1-3
v_gene: TRBV6-5
d_gene: TRBD1
len: 14
abundance: .
CDR3nt: TGTGCCAGCAGCCCGACAGGGGTCGGAAACACCATATATTTT
CDR3aa: CASSPTGVGNTIYF

j_gene: TRBJ2-7
v_gene: TRBV4-3
d_gene: TRBD1
len: 14
abundance: .
CDR3nt: TGCGCCAGCAGCCCCCGGGACAGTGCCTACGAGCAGTACTTC
CDR3aa: CASSPRDSAYEQYF

j_gene: TRBJ1-1
v_gene: TRBV6-2/TRBV6-3
d_gene: .
len: 15
abundance: .
CDR3nt: TGTGCCAGCAGTTACTCGATGTCCCCGGGACGGGAAGCTTTCTTT
CDR3aa: CASSYSMSPGREAFF

j_gene: TRBJ2-7
v_gene: TRBV10-3
d_gene: TRBD1
len: 13
abundance: .
CDR3nt: TGTGCCATCAGCGGGGACAGGGACTACGAGCAGTACTTC
CDR3aa: CAISGDRDYEQYF

j_gene: TRBJ2-7
v_gene: TRBV18
d_gene: TRBD2
len: 15
abundance: .
CDR3nt: TGTGCCAGCTCACCAAGCACTAGGCGGGAGGGCGAGCAGTACTTC
CDR3aa: CASSPSTRREGEQYF

j_gene: TRBJ2-2
v_gene: TRBV4-1
d_gene: TRBD2
len: 20
abundance: .
CDR3nt: TGCGCCAGCAGCCAAGAAAGGGGACTAGCGGGAGGGACGGACACCGGGGAGCTGTTTTTT
CDR3aa: CASSQERGLAGGTDTGELFF

j_gene: TRBJ1-5
v_gene: TRBV28
d_gene: .
len: 16
abundance: .
CDR3nt: TGTGCCAGCAGTCTCTCGGGACACCACCCCAATCAGCCCCAGCATTTT
CDR3aa: CASSLSGHHPNQPQHF